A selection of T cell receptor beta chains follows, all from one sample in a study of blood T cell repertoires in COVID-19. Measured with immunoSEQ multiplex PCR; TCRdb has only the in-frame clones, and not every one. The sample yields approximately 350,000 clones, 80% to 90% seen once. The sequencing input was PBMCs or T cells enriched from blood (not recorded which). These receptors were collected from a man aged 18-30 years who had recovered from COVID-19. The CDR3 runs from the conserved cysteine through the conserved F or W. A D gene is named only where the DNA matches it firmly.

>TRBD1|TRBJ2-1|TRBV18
CASSSRDRDYNEQFF
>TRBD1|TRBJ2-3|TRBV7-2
CASSTRTGSADTQYF
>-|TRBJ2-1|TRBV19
CASSIAREQFF
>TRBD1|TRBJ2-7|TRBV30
CAWTKGTGGTYEQYF
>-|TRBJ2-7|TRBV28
CASSPLRTVSSYEQYF
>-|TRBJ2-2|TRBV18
CASSTGYRGTGELFF
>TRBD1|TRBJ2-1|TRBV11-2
CASSSGQGGNEQFF
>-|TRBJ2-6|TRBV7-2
CASSVLTVGRSSGANVLTF
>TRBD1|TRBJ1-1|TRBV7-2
CASSSRTGSGNTEAFF
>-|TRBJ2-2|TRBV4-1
CASSGQTRNTGELFF
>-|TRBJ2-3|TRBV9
CASSEHTDTQYF
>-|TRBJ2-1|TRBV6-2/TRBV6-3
CASSGLSSYNEQFF
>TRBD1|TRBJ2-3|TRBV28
CASSWDRGIDTQYF
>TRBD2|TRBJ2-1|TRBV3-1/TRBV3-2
CASSPTSGRDEQFF
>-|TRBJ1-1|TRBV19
CATEQTMNTEAFF
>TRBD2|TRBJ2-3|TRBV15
CATSRPAGGPSTDTQYF
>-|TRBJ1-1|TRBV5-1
CASGPGDTEAFF
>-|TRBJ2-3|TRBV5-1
CASSLVQGGTDTQYF
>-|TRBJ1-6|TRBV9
CATSFGQTNSPLHF
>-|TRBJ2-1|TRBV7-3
CASSLWPAGSRRVSYNEQFF
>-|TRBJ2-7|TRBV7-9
CASSLGTGSYEQYF
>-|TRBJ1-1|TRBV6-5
CASTSAGSEAFF
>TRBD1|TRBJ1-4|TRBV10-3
CAVRGGQGDTNEKLFF
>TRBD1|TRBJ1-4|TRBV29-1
CSVAPQGGGEKLFF
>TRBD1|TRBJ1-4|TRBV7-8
CASSGRQGLEKLFF
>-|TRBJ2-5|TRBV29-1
CSVGTRTGETQYF
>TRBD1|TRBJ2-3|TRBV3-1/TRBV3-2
CASSRRTGGDTQYF